This entry describes one TCR beta chain. The antigen is not known. It was with 60 Vbeta and 13 Jbeta primers that the PCR ran. Sequenced by immunoSEQ multiplex PCR; TCRdb stores in-frame clones only, minus some. The sample holds fewer than 200,000 clones; 70% to 80% are singletons and the top ten take around 4%. This sample stems from a study of cytomegalovirus exposure and HLA in healthy donors. Study results and caveats: Indistinguishable V segments such as TRBV6-2 and TRBV6-3 were excluded. A later analysis by the authors found several of the most significant clusters apparently linked to common viral pathogens. TCR beta sequences numbering roughly 18,000 were associated with HLA alleles at 0.05 false discovery rate in a later analysis. With later analysis, a missense DCLRE1C variant became linked to TCR beta V- and J-gene trimming.

Trimming stripped 8 bases from V and 0 bases from J, with 13 bases between. This CDR3 is built from 15 residues. CDR1 is SGHVS, CDR2 FQNEAQ, per germline. This receptor was identified in a middle-aged man in good health and CMV-seronegative. J is TRBJ2-2 and V is TRBV7-8, with a possible D match to TRBD1 (6 bases). The sequenced sample consisted of PBMCs. As DNA, the CDR3 is TGTGCCAGCGGGCAGGGGTTCGCGAACACCGGGGAGCTGTTTTTT. Amino acids: CASGQGFANTGELFF.